This T cell receptor beta chain was found in a study of beta chain features in type 1 diabetes. Study-wide results and limits: Type 1 diabetes patients had TCRB CDR3s that were shorter (moderately but significantly so) in all four CD4+ subsets.

The CDR3 loop spans 15 amino acids. In germline, CDR1 is SGDLS, CDR2 YYNGEE. Trimming cost V 0 bases and J 2 bases, with 11 bases left between them. The entirety of the isolated RNA underwent reverse transcription, so expressed TCRB transcripts were sequenced. Sequenced by immunoSEQ multiplex PCR; TCRdb stores in-frame clones only, minus some. The top ten clones hold less than 0.04% of a sample with 500,000 to 850,000 clones, around an eighth of them seen once. This clone was counted only a few times. Its target is not known. Via CD45RO/CCR7/CD25/CD127/CD95/CD27, cells of the CD4+ naive, central memory, regulatory and stem cell-like memory subsets were sorted.

This chain joins TRBV9 and TRBJ2-5; TRBD2 might be the D (6 bases). Sequencing used naive CD4+ T cells from blood. The receptor was derived from a man aged 18-30 years with type 1 diabetes. The CDR3 loop reads CASSVGGINQETQYF. As DNA, the CDR3 is TGTGCCAGCAGCGTAGGCGGGATAAATCAAGAGACCCAGTACTTC. Drawing the rest from reference TRBV9 and TRBJ2-5, the complete variable domain is DSGVTQTPKHLITATGQRVTLRCSPRSGDLSVYWYQQSLDQGLQFLIQYYNGEERAKGNILERFSAQQFPDLHSELNLSSLELGDSALYFCASSVGGINQETQYFGPGTRLLVL.